These 6 T cell receptor beta chains were all obtained from the same sample, sequenced in a study of cytomegalovirus exposure and HLA in healthy donors. The table came from immunoSEQ multiplex PCR; TCRdb's copy has only in-frame clones and leaves some out. The sample shows approximately 90,000 clones, roughly 92% of them seen only once. The source material was PBMCs. Receptors originate from a woman between 25 and 40 years old in good health and CMV-seropositive.

The V call is TRBV7-9, the J call TRBJ2-7; 8 positions match TRBD1. V shed 5 bases, J shed 0 bases, and the junction held 0 bases outside the gene matches. Germline V gene data show CDR1 as SEHNR and CDR2 as FQNEAQ (reference sequence). The CDR3 runs 13 residues. DNA for the CDR3: TGTGCCAGCAGCGACAGGGGCTCCTACGAGCAGTACTTC. Protein: CASSDRGSYEQYF. Complete variable domain (other parts from reference TRBV7-9 and TRBJ2-7): DTGVSQNPRHKITKRGQNVTFRCDPISEHNRLYWYRQTLGQGPEFLTYFQNEAQLEKSRLLSDRFSAERPKGSFSTLEIQRTEQGDSAMYLCASSDRGSYEQYFGPGTRLTVT.

The rearrangement joins TRBV2 to TRBJ2-7; D gene ambiguous. The CDR3 is made up of 14 amino acids. Germline lookup yields CDR1 SNHLY and CDR2 FYNNEI. Trimming cost V 6 bases and J 0 bases, with 12 bases left between them. DNA for the CDR3: TGTGCCAGCAGCGAGCTACCGTTCTCCTACGAGCAGTACTTC. Protein: CASSELPFSYEQYF.

The V and J genes are TRBV2 and TRBJ2-2; D may be TRBD2 (5 bases). Trimming removed 3 bases from V and 5 bases from J, with 10 bases in between. CDR1 SNHLY and CDR2 FYNNEI come from the germline V gene. The CDR3 totals 14 residues. CDR3: CASSDSRGTGELFF. The CDR3 DNA reads TGTGCCAGCAGTGATTCACGGGGAACCGGGGAGCTGTTTTTT.

The V call is TRBV9, the J call TRBJ2-1; possibly TRBD1 for D (6 bases). Germline CDR1 and CDR2: SGDLS and YYNGEE. This CDR3 region has 14 residues. V lost 0 bases and J lost 2, with 6 bases in between. CDR3 amino acids: CASSVGDTYNEQFF. The CDR3 region has the DNA TGTGCCAGCAGCGTAGGGGACACCTACAATGAGCAGTTCTTC.

The chain is built from TRBV9 and TRBJ2-2; TRBD2 might be the D (5 bases). V lost 0 bases, J lost 7 bases, and 10 bases lay in between. The CDR3 spans 14 residues. The germline V gene encodes CDR1 SGDLS and CDR2 YYNGEE. CDR3 DNA sequence: TGTGCCAGCAGCGTAGTGGAGGCGCTCGGGGAGCTGTTTTTT. Its protein product is CASSVVEALGELFF.

This clone was observed once. This chain links TRBV2 with TRBJ1-1; TRBD1 agrees at 8 bases. Per the germline V gene, CDR1 is SNHLY and CDR2 is FYNNEI. Unmatched junction bases numbered 6, after V lost 6 bases and J lost 6 bases. This CDR3 contains 13 residues. CDR3 loop: CASRAQQGAEAFF. CDR3 DNA: TGTGCCAGCAGAGCCCAACAGGGGGCTGAAGCTTTCTTT.